This T cell receptor beta chain was identified during a study of blood T cells in healthy people across ages. CDR1 is MNHEY, CDR2 SVGAGI, per germline. The V segment lost 5 bases and the J segment 5 bases; nucleotides outside the gene matches: 11. This CDR3 has 15 residues. Those donating, healthy Caucasian individuals from Russia, were aged about 6 to 95. Regarding this clonotype: Antigen specificity is unknown.

Together with a sample-barcoded 5' primer, a J-beta primer mix was included in a second PCR lasting about 6 to 12 cycles. Using its own MiXCR run on the 5' RACE reads, TCRdb lists one record per CDR3 protein. Of 1.5 million to 2 million distinct CDR3 sequences in the sample, 28% were seen once. General observations from the study: Naive CD4+ cells and diversity were both higher in long-lived donors than in aged donors.

Material for sequencing was blood. The chain is built from TRBV6-5 and TRBJ2-5, with 7 positions matching TRBD1. This TCR was recovered from a woman in her 30s in good health. The CDR3 here is CASSGRTGLTETQYF. The CDR3 bases are TGTGCCAGCAGTGGAAGGACAGGACTGACGGAGACCCAGTACTTC.